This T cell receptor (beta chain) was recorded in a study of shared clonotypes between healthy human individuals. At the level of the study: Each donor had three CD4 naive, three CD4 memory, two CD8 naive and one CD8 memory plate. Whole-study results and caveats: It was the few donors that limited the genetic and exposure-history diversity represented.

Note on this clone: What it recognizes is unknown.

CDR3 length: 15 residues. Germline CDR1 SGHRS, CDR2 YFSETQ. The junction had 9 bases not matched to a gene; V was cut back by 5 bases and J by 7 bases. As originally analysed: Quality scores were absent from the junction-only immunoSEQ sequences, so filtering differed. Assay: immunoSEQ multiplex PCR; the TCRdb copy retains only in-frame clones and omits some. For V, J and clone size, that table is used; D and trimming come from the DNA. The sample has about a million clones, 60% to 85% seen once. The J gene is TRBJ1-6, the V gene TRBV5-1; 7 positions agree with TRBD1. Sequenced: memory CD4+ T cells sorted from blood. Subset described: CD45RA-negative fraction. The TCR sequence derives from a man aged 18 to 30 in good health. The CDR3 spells CASRPTGRENSPLHF. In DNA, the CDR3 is TGCGCCAGCAGACCGACAGGGAGAGAGAATTCACCCCTCCACTTT. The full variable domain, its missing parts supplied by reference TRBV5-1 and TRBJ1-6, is KAGVTQTPRYLIKTRGQQVTLSCSPISGHRSVSWYQQTPGQGLQFLFEYFSETQRNKGNFPGRFSGRQFSNSRSEMNVSTLELGDSALYLCASRPTGRENSPLHFGNGTRLTVT.